Shown below are 9 T cell receptor beta chains from a single sample sequenced in a study of T cell responses to AZD1222 COVID-19 vaccine. Repertoires were generated with immunoSEQ multiplex PCR, while TCRdb's copy carries only in-frame clones and drops some. The table has roughly 150,000 clones, roughly 90% seen once. Specimen: peripheral blood, collected 28 days after the second AZD1222 dose. The receptors derive from an adult who received the AZD1222 COVID-19 vaccine.

The chain carries TRBV9 and TRBJ2-1; 9 bases match TRBD1. Germline V gives CDR1 SGDLS, CDR2 YYNGEE. After removal of 1 base from V and 3 bases from J, the junction contained 11 bases not matched to a gene. CDR3 length equals 18 residues. CDR3 loop: CASSVSSGQGDLYNEQFF. In DNA form, the CDR3 reads TGTGCCAGCAGCGTAAGTTCGGGACAGGGAGACCTCTACAATGAGCAGTTCTTC.

This clone was seen once. The genes are TRBV7-8 and TRBJ2-3; 8 positions match TRBD1. This CDR3 has 15 amino acids. V lost 3 bases and J lost 2; bases outside the gene matches: 4. The V gene's germline CDR1 is SGHVS and CDR2 FQNEAQ. The CDR3 region has the DNA TGTGCCAGCAGCTTTCGGACAGGGACCACAGATACGCAGTATTTT. This gives the protein CASSFRTGTTDTQYF.

The chain uses TRBV4-3 and TRBJ2-7; tentatively, D is TRBD2 (6 bases). Germline-derived CDR1 and CDR2 are LGHNA and YSLEER. The CDR3 length is 15 residues. The ends were cut back, 1 base at V and 3 bases at J, with 13 bases in the middle. The CDR3 bases are TGCGCCAGCAGCCAAGGACCGGGGGTTGGCTACGAGCAGTACTTC. This translates into CASSQGPGVGYEQYF.

The chain combines TRBV29-1 with TRBJ2-5; a possible D gene is TRBD2 (5 bases). V lost 4 bases and J lost 5, with 11 bases in between. The germline V gene encodes CDR1 SQVTM and CDR2 ANQGSEA. The CDR3 has 12 amino acids. CDR3 nucleotides: TGCAGCGTTGTCGGAGCGGACGAGACCCAGTACTTC. Translated, it gives CSVVGADETQYF. The whole variable domain, remainder taken from reference TRBV29-1 and TRBJ2-5, is SAVISQKPSRDICQRGTSLTIQCQVDSQVTMMFWYRQQPGQSLTLIATANQGSEATYESGFVIDKFPISRPNLTFSTLTVSNMSPEDSSIYLCSVVGADETQYFGPGTRLLVL.

The genes are TRBV28 and TRBJ2-2; D is possibly TRBD1 (6 bases). The CDR3 runs 14 residues. V dropped 6 bases and J dropped 5 bases, with 13 bases sitting between them. CDR1 and CDR2 (germline): MDHEN, SYDVKM. This CDR3 reads CASRHPQGTGELFF. The DNA of the CDR3 is TGTGCCAGCAGACATCCACAGGGAACCGGGGAGCTGTTTTTT. Using reference TRBV28 and TRBJ2-2 for the parts outside the CDR3, the full variable domain is DVKVTQSSRYLVKRTGEKVFLECVQDMDHENMFWYRQDPGLGLRLIYFSYDVKMKEKGDIPEGYSVSREKKERFSLILESASTNQTSMYLCASRHPQGTGELFFGEGSRLTVL.

The rearrangement joins TRBV6-2 or TRBV6-3 to TRBJ2-3; D is possibly TRBD2 (6 bases). Germline V gene data show CDR1 as MNHEY and CDR2 as SVGEGT. Trimming stripped 4 bases from V and 9 bases from J, with 14 bases between. This CDR3 contains 13 residues. As DNA, the CDR3 is TGTGCCAGCAGTTTGGTCTCGGGGAGGACGCAGTATTTT. It codes for CASSLVSGRTQYF.

The chain combines TRBV27 with TRBJ2-1, with D perhaps matching TRBD1 or TRBD2 (5 bases each). The CDR3 loop spans 15 amino acids. The V gene's germline CDR1 is MNHEY and CDR2 SMNVEV (reference sequence). V shed 5 bases and J shed 7 bases, with 18 bases lying between them. CDR3 residues: CASSLHRDRRNEQFF. DNA of the CDR3: TGTGCCAGCAGTCTGCACCGGGACCGGAGGAATGAGCAGTTCTTC.

This clone was found once. V usage is TRBV27 and J usage is TRBJ1-1; 8 nucleotides align to TRBD1. The CDR3 runs 13 residues. The V gene end was trimmed by 8 bases and the J gene end by 8 bases; junction bases not matched to a gene: 10. Looked up from germline, CDR1 is MNHEY and CDR2 is SMNVEV (reference sequence). The CDR3 here is CASGGQGGREAFF. DNA of the CDR3: TGTGCCAGCGGAGGACAGGGTGGGCGGGAAGCTTTCTTT.

The chain employs TRBV28 and TRBJ1-2; 9 bases are shared with TRBD1. The CDR3 contains 15 residues. Germline V gene data show CDR1 as MDHEN and CDR2 as SYDVKM. Unmatched junction bases numbered 8, after V lost 5 bases and J lost 4 bases. The CDR3 protein is CASSTPGTGSYGYTF. The CDR3 DNA reads as TGTGCCAGCAGTACCCCCGGGACAGGGTCCTATGGCTACACCTTC.